This T cell receptor beta chain was retrieved from a study of CXCR3-negative and CXCR3-positive naive CD8 T cells. Study overall: The total count of TRB reads reached 110 million to 150 million, and each library contributed about 1.5 +/- 0.3 million.

Overall study results and limits: Relative to CXCR3-negative naive cells, CXCR3-positive naive cells had more hydrophobic TRB CDR3s. Diversity in memory CD8+ cells fell much lower than the comparably high levels seen in both naive subsets.

A note on this clonotype: Antigen specificity is unknown.

UMI-tagged TRB cDNA libraries were built via 5' RACE. No DNA is given; TCRdb re-called the 5' RACE reads and lists each CDR3 protein once. The repertoire table contains about 150,000 distinct CDR3 sequences. Naive CD8+ T cells carried a CD45RO-CCR7+CD27+CD95- phenotype. This TCR came from a human donor in good health. Some clones in this sample may be carry-over from other donors' samples. The source material was naive CXCR3+ CD8+ T cells from blood. Subset indicated: CD45RO-CCR7+CD27+CD95- naive CD8+ T cells expressing CXCR3 (TNR3+).

The CDR3 protein is CASSQPGQGWITEAFF. The chain couples TRBV3-2 to TRBJ1-1; TCRdb names TRBD1, which stays unverified in the absence of DNA. TRBV3-2 is listed as a pseudogene. This CDR3 is built from 16 residues.